Shown below are 16 T cell receptor beta chains from a single sample sequenced in a study of Graves' ophthalmopathy and Graves' hyperthyroidism. RNA served as the template for amplifying TCR beta CDR3 regions. In the first round, RT-PCR was carried out with HTBI primers, and a multiplex PCR formed the second round. TCRdb re-called the multiplex PCR reads with MiXCR, one entry per CDR3 protein. Seen here are over a million distinct CDR3 sequences, about 40% observed once, and the top ten hold roughly 10%. Sequenced: peripheral blood or thyroid tissue (not recorded which). Receptors were obtained from an adult man with Graves' hyperthyroidism.

This clonotype occurred a few times. This may be a read error: a much more frequent sequence differs by one nucleotide. Here the CDR3 DNA reads TGTGCCAGCAGCTTAGTTGGAGGGTGGGCCGACGTCCTGACTTTC. Amino acid sequence: CASSLVGGWADVLTF. The V and J genes are TRBV11-2 and TRBJ2-6, with D possibly being TRBD2 (6 bases). The germline V gene encodes CDR1 SGHAT and CDR2 FQNNGV. The CDR3 spans 15 residues.

This chain's CDR3 is CASSFTSGGIEQYF. The CDR3 DNA reads as TGTGCCAGCAGTTTTACTAGCGGGGGAATCGAGCAGTACTTC. The genes are TRBV6-2 or TRBV6-3 and TRBJ2-7; 11 bases align to TRBD2. V trimming: 4 bases; J trimming: 6 bases; junction bases outside the gene matches: 5. Germline values: CDR1 MNHEY, CDR2 SVGEGT. The CDR3 sequence is 14 residues long.

This clonotype showed up many times. The chain joins TRBV7-6 to TRBJ2-5; tentatively, D is TRBD1 or TRBD2 (5 bases each). Germline loops: CDR1 SGHVS, CDR2 FNYEAQ. The CDR3 is 15 amino acids. Between the trimmed V and J ends, which lost 4 bases and 3 bases, there was a span of 15 bases. The CDR3 DNA reads as TGTGCCAGCAGCTCCGGGACGGAGGCGGAAGAGACCCAGTACTTC. Protein product: CASSSGTEAEETQYF.

There are many counts of this clonotype. This chain links TRBV12-3 or TRBV12-4 with TRBJ1-2; 7 bases map to TRBD1. V was pared by 6 bases and J by 4 bases, with 5 bases of the junction left unmatched. The CDR3 length is 13 residues. CDR3 in amino acids: CASSFAGGYGYTF. In DNA, the CDR3 is TGTGCCAGCAGCTTCGCAGGGGGCTATGGCTACACCTTC.

The rearrangement joins TRBV7-8 to TRBJ1-3, with 9 bases identical to TRBD1. The CDR3 extends over 16 amino acids. The germline V gene has CDR1 SGHVS and CDR2 FQNEAQ. V lost 6 bases and J lost 1; bases outside the gene matches: 7. The DNA of the CDR3 is TGTGCCAGCAGGTCTGGGACAGGGAATTCTGGAAACACCATATATTTT. Translated: CASRSGTGNSGNTIYF.

This clonotype was picked up many times. The chain combines TRBV29-1 with TRBJ1-4; perhaps TRBD1 as D (6 bases). The germline V gene has CDR1 SQVTM and CDR2 ANQGSEA. The CDR3 runs 13 residues. The V end lost 6 bases, the J end lost 5 bases, and 13 bases lay between the germline ends. The CDR3 loop is CSVARRGNEKLFF. CDR3 DNA sequence: TGCAGCGTCGCCAGGAGGGGGAATGAAAAACTGTTTTTT.

Turning to this clonotype: This clone may be a read error of a much larger clone one base away. The chain recombines TRBV7-9 with TRBJ1-2; perhaps TRBD1 as D (6 bases). The length of the CDR3 is 16 residues. Germline CDR1 is SEHNR and CDR2 is FQNEAQ (reference sequence). V lost 5 bases and J 4 bases, leaving 20 bases between the germline ends. The CDR3 DNA follows: TGTGCCAGCAGCCCTTCGCCAGGGGCTTTTGGCTATGGCTACACCTTC. Translation: CASSPSPGAFGYGYTF.

V and J are TRBV18 and TRBJ1-5; D possibly corresponds to TRBD1 (6 bases). Trimming shortened V by 3 bases and J by 11 bases, and 20 bases separated the two germline ends. Germline CDR1 is KGHSH and CDR2 is LQKENI. This CDR3 region has 15 residues. CDR3 bases: TGTGCCAGCTCACCTGAGTCGACAGGACAAGGAGCCCAGCATTTT. It yields the protein CASSPESTGQGAQHF.

This clonotype was counted ten times or more. V and J are TRBV12-3 or TRBV12-4 and TRBJ1-5; D is possibly TRBD1 (6 bases). The V end was cut by 6 bases, the J end by 4 bases, with 13 bases between. This CDR3 has 14 amino acids. The CDR3 is CASSYRDYNQPQHF. CDR3 nucleotide sequence: TGTGCCAGCAGCTACAGGGATTATAATCAGCCCCAGCATTTT.

This clonotype was counted at least ten times. V is TRBV5-4 and J is TRBJ1-6; 8 bases align to TRBD1. Germline CDR1 SGHNT, CDR2 YYREEE (reference sequence). This CDR3 contains 15 residues. The V and J ends lost 0 bases and 10 bases, in that order; junction bases with no gene match: 6. In DNA form, the CDR3 reads TGTGCCAGCAGCTTGGAGGACAGGGATCGGTCACCCCTCCACTTT. Translating it yields CASSLEDRDRSPLHF.

The CDR3 DNA reads TGTGCCAGCAGCTTAGTAGAAGAGAACTATGGCTACACCTTC. Translating it yields CASSLVEENYGYTF. The chain has TRBV7-9 and TRBJ1-2; D gene uncertain. V dropped 1 base and J dropped 2 bases, with 8 bases sitting between them. The CDR3 sequence is 14 residues long. The germline V gene has CDR1 SEHNR and CDR2 FQNEAQ (reference sequence).

The count of this clonotype is one. The CDR3 spells CATGGDGQPQHF. The CDR3 DNA sequence: TGTGCCACGGGCGGGGACGGGCAGCCCCAGCATTTT. V usage is TRBV24-1 and J usage is TRBJ1-5; possible D gene TRBD1, 5 bases. Germline loops: CDR1 KGHDR, CDR2 SFDVKD. V was shortened by 10 bases and J by 7 bases, with 13 bases between the two germline ends. The CDR3 runs 12 residues.

Ten or more counts support this clonotype. The V gene is TRBV29-1, the J gene TRBJ2-5; D not certain. Germline V CDR1 and CDR2: SQVTM, ANQGSEA. V dropped 4 bases and J dropped 6 bases, with 9 bases sitting between them. This CDR3 has 11 residues. This chain's CDR3 is CSVAGKKTQYF. For the CDR3, the DNA is TGCAGCGTTGCAGGCAAGAAGACCCAGTACTTC.

The chain is built from TRBV10-3 and TRBJ1-3, with 8 bases fitting TRBD1. The V gene's germline CDR1 is ENHRY and CDR2 SYGVKD. V trimming: 2 bases; J trimming: 0 bases; junction bases outside the gene matches: 9. This CDR3 spans 18 amino acids. CDR3 region: CAISEMGGTGSSGNTIYF. The CDR3, as DNA: TGTGCCATCAGTGAGATGGGGGGGACAGGAAGCTCTGGAAACACCATATATTTT.

At least ten counts were recorded for this clonotype. This sequence joins TRBV10-3 and TRBJ1-2; D not resolved. There are 13 residues in the CDR3. Germline V CDR1 and CDR2: ENHRY, SYGVKD. V lost 8 bases, J lost 3 bases, and 13 bases lay in between. The DNA for the CDR3 is TGTGCCATCGGCGGAAAACTCGACTATGGCTACACCTTC. The encoded protein is CAIGGKLDYGYTF.

This clonotype was recorded many times. The chain joins TRBV6-5 to TRBJ1-6; no clear D. This CDR3 has 14 residues. Trimming took off 0 bases at V and 7 bases at J, with 7 bases between the two ends. Germline CDR1 reads MNHEY; CDR2 reads SVGAGI. The DNA of the CDR3 is TGTGCCAGCAGTTACTCGATTACGAATTCACCCCTCCACTTT. Translation: CASSYSITNSPLHF.